The clone carrying this T cell receptor beta chain was recorded a few times. With 5 bases removed from V and 1 base from J, the gap between germline ends came to 16 bases. This CDR3 comprises 15 residues. Germline V gene sequence: CDR1 DFQATT, CDR2 SNEGSKA (reference sequence). These data originate in a study of T cells after yellow fever vaccination. One entry per CDR3 protein results from TCRdb running MiXCR on the 5' RACE reads. The table shows hundreds of thousands of distinct CDR3 sequences, with more than 8.5% occurring only once. This specimen was PBMCs, taken on the day of the first yellow fever vaccination. This clonotype originated in a young man who received the YFV17D yellow fever vaccine. The J gene is TRBJ2-3, the V gene TRBV20-1; possible D gene TRBD2, 5 bases. This CDR3 is CSALSRTGGTDTQYF. The CDR3, as DNA: TGCAGTGCTCTCTCCCGTACCGGGGGCACAGATACGCAGTATTTT.